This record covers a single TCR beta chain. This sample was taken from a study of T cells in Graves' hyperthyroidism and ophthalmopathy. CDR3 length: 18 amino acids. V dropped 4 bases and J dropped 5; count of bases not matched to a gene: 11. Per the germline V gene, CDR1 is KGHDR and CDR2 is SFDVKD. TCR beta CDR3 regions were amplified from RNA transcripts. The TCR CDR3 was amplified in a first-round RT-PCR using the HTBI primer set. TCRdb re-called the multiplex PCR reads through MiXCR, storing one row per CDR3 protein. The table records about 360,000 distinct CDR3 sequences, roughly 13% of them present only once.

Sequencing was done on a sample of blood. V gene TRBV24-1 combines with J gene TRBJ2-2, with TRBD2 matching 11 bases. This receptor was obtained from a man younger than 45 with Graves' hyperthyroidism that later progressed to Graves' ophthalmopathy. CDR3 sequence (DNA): TGTGCCACCAGTGACCAGCATAGCGGGGGGGCCCGAACCGGGGAGCTGTTTTTT. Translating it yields CATSDQHSGGARTGELFF.